This passage covers 6 T cell receptor beta chains from one sample sequenced in a study of OX40 agonist ivuxolimab in advanced cancers. Profiled with immunoSEQ multiplex PCR; TCRdb holds only in-frame clones, not every one. The sample has about 81,000 clones, more than 85% seen once. This specimen consisted of CD4+ or CD8+ T cells sorted from blood, obtained in a trial of the OX40 agonist ivuxolimab. Receptors originate from an adult with an advanced solid tumor such as melanoma, head and neck, liver or kidney cancer.

The chain has TRBV9 and TRBJ1-3, with D uncertain. V was cut by 3 bases and J by 2 bases, with 9 bases left in between. The CDR3 is made up of 14 amino acids. Germline CDR1 is SGDLS and CDR2 is YYNGEE. The CDR3 DNA follows: TGTGCCAGCAGCGCCTGGTGGCCTGGAAACACCATATATTTT. Its protein is CASSAWWPGNTIYF.

This chain links TRBV28 with TRBJ2-7; D might be TRBD1 or TRBD2, each matching 6 bases. Germline CDR1 is MDHEN and CDR2 is SYDVKM. Trimming removed 0 bases from V and 0 bases from J, with 9 bases in between. This CDR3 has 15 residues. CDR3 in DNA: TGTGCCAGCAGTTTATGGGCGGGACACTCCTACGAGCAGTACTTC. Encoded protein: CASSLWAGHSYEQYF.

This clone was observed a single time. The rearrangement links TRBV9 to TRBJ2-2; 9 nucleotides align to TRBD1. Germline lookup yields CDR1 SGDLS and CDR2 YYNGEE. Trimming removed 0 bases from V and 6 bases from J; junction bases left unmatched: 6. The CDR3 has 16 residues. The CDR3 DNA reads as TGTGCCAGCAGCGTAGCTAGACAGGGGGTTTCCGGGGAGCTGTTTTTT. Encoded protein: CASSVARQGVSGELFF.

This rearrangement joins TRBV27 to TRBJ2-7, with no clear D. The CDR3 loop spans 15 amino acids. V gave up 2 bases and J gave up 4 bases, with 15 bases separating them. Germline values: CDR1 MNHEY, CDR2 SMNVEV (reference sequence). The CDR3 reads CASSLSETLTYEQYF. The DNA for the CDR3 is TGTGCCAGCAGTTTAAGTGAAACACTGACTTACGAGCAGTACTTC.

DNA for the CDR3: TGTGCCACCAGCACCTACCGGGGACTCGCCTTCACAGATACGCAGTATTTT. This gives the protein CATSTYRGLAFTDTQYF. The chain carries TRBV15 and TRBJ2-3, with D perhaps matching TRBD2 (6 bases). V lost 4 bases and J lost 2, with 19 bases in between. Germline CDR1 and CDR2: LNHNV and YYDKDF (reference sequence). The CDR3 has 17 amino acids.

V is TRBV27 and J is TRBJ2-7, with 8 bases matching TRBD1. This CDR3 spans 16 amino acids. Germline values: CDR1 MNHEY, CDR2 SMNVEV (reference sequence). V dropped 4 bases and J dropped 2; count of bases not matched to a gene: 10. The CDR3 sequence: CASSSSRDRNPYEQYF. The CDR3 nucleotides are TGTGCCAGCAGTTCCTCTCGGGACAGGAACCCCTACGAGCAGTACTTC.